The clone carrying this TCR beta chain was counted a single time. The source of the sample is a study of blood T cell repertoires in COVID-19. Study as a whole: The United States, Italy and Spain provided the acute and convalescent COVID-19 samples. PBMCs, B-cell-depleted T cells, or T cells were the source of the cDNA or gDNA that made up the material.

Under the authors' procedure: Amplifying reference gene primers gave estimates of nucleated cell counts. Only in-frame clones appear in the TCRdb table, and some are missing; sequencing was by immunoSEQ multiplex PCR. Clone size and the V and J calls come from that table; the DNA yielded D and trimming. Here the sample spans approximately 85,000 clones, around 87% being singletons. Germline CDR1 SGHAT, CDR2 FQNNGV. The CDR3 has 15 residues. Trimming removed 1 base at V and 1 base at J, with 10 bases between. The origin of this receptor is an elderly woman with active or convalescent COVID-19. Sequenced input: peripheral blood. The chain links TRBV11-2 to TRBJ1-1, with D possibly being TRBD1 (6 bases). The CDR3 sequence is CASSLVWGPNTEAFF. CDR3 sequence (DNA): TGTGCCAGCAGCTTAGTCTGGGGGCCGAACACTGAAGCTTTCTTT.